This T cell receptor (beta chain) was profiled in a study of T cells in localized non-small cell lung cancer. This clone turned up a few times. The antigen is not known. Data came from immunoSEQ multiplex PCR; TCRdb stores just in-frame clones and leaves some out. This sample has fewer than 45,000 clones, with 88% found just once. This CDR3 comprises 17 residues. Germline CDR1 and CDR2: KGHSH and LQKENI. The J segment lost 4 bases and the V segment lost 4 bases, leaving 9 bases of the junction unmatched. General study points: Adjacent lung held a median roughly 50 of the top 100 tumor clones.

This clonotype originated in a female donor older than 55 with stage I squamous cell lung carcinoma. The chain combines TRBV18 with TRBJ1-5, with 11 bases that match TRBD1. The sequencing used peripheral blood, collected before any cancer treatment. CDR3 DNA sequence: TGTGCCAGCTCACTGTCCCGGGACAGGGGGTTTAATCAGCCCCAGCATTTT. It encodes CASSLSRDRGFNQPQHF.